Listed here are 28 T cell receptor beta chains from one sample, sequenced in a study of CD4 T cells in relation to SARS-CoV-2 and coronaviruses. These receptors have no known antigen. The unexposed donors gave CD4+ T cells in about 2011-2019, prior to COVID-19. The cells were cultured for about 10 days before CD4+ T cells were isolated. TCRdb keeps only in-frame clones here, not all; method: immunoSEQ multiplex PCR. The profile shows about 18,000 clones, 65% to 75% of them singletons. Input material: CD4+ T cells from PBMCs, cultured in vitro. These receptors originate from a human donor in good health.

By share, this clone ranks as large. This chain connects TRBV2 to TRBJ2-3, with a tentative D call TRBD1 (5 bases). The CDR3 has 15 amino acids. V was clipped by 6 bases and J by 2 bases, with 15 bases between them. In germline, CDR1 is SNHLY, CDR2 FYNNEI. The CDR3: CASRGTDIPTDTQYF. DNA of the CDR3: TGTGCCAGCAGGGGTACGGACATCCCCACAGATACGCAGTATTTT.

In this sample, this clone turned up a few times. The V and J genes are TRBV12-5 and TRBJ2-2; 7 bases align to TRBD1. The germline V gene has CDR1 LGHNT and CDR2 FRNRAP. The V gene end was trimmed by 6 bases and the J gene end by 6 bases; junction bases not matched to a gene: 1. The CDR3 covers 12 residues. Written as DNA, the CDR3 is TGTGCTAGTGGCACAGGGGCCGGGGAGCTGTTTTTT. Amino acid sequence: CASGTGAGELFF.

This clone appeared a single time. V usage is TRBV6-4 and J usage is TRBJ1-3; TRBD1 matches at 8 bases. The CDR3 consists of 18 residues. V was clipped by 0 bases and J by 0 bases; unmatched bases: 7. From germline, CDR1 is MRHNA and CDR2 SNTAGT. The CDR3 DNA reads as TGTGCCAGCAGTGACTCGTTCTGGACAGGGAACTCTGGAAACACCATATATTTT. It translates to CASSDSFWTGNSGNTIYF.

The chain carries TRBV7-3 and TRBJ2-1; 8 bases map to TRBD1. Trimming removed 5 bases from V and 9 bases from J; junction bases left unmatched: 12. From germline, CDR1 is SGHTA and CDR2 FQGTGA. The length of the CDR3 is 15 residues. The CDR3 sequence is CASSGTGERWGEQFF. CDR3 coding DNA: TGTGCCAGCAGCGGGACAGGAGAACGGTGGGGTGAGCAGTTCTTC. Complete variable domain (other parts from reference TRBV7-3 and TRBJ2-1): GAGVSQTPSNKVTEKGKYVELRCDPISGHTALYWYRQSLGQGPEFLIYFQGTGAADDSGLPNDRFFAVRPEGSVSTLKIQRTERGDSAVYLCASSGTGERWGEQFFGPGTRLTVL.

V is TRBV5-6 and J is TRBJ1-3; D remains unclear. Between the trimmed V and J ends, which lost 0 bases and 0 bases, there was a span of 13 bases. The CDR3 extends over 17 amino acids. Germline values: CDR1 SGHDT, CDR2 YYEEEE. This CDR3 is CASSLGPLEYSGNTIYF. The CDR3 coding sequence is TGTGCCAGCAGCTTGGGTCCTCTTGAATACTCTGGAAACACCATATATTTT.

This chain links TRBV13 with TRBJ2-3; D ambiguous. V was trimmed by 0 bases and J by 6 bases, leaving 7 bases between them. The CDR3 consists of 13 residues. Germline loops: CDR1 PRHDT, CDR2 FYEKMQ (reference sequence). The CDR3 loop reads CASSLGLDDTQYF. In DNA, the CDR3 is TGTGCCAGCAGCTTAGGTTTGGACGATACGCAGTATTTT.

V usage is TRBV27 and J usage is TRBJ1-4; 8 bases match TRBD1. The CDR3 length is 15 residues. The V and J ends lost 9 bases and 8 bases, in that order; junction bases with no gene match: 14. Germline CDR1 reads MNHEY; CDR2 reads SMNVEV (reference sequence). The CDR3 coding sequence is TGTGCCAGTGGACAGGGTGCCTATTTTTGGGAAAAACTGTTTTTT. Protein: CASGQGAYFWEKLFF.

The chain uses TRBV18 and TRBJ1-5; maybe TRBD1 (5 bases). The CDR3 runs 15 residues. The V end was cut by 5 bases, the J end by 1 base, with 12 bases between. Germline V gives CDR1 KGHSH, CDR2 LQKENI. CDR3 sequence: CASSFSTESNQPQHF. The DNA of the CDR3 is TGTGCCAGCTCATTTTCGACAGAAAGCAATCAGCCCCAGCATTTT.

The V gene is TRBV7-7, the J gene TRBJ2-1; 12 nucleotides align to TRBD2. CDR1 is SSHAT, CDR2 FNYEAQ, per germline (reference sequence). The CDR3 totals 18 residues. Losses at the gene ends were 1 base for V and 7 bases for J; bases not matched to a gene: 11. The CDR3 spells CASSLGLAGDPGKNEQFF. The CDR3 DNA sequence: TGTGCCAGCAGCTTAGGACTAGCGGGAGACCCGGGGAAGAATGAGCAGTTCTTC.

The chain links TRBV10-3 to TRBJ2-1; 8 bases line up with TRBD2. The J segment lost 3 bases and the V segment lost 6 bases, leaving 4 bases of the junction unmatched. Germline V gives CDR1 ENHRY, CDR2 SYGVKD. The CDR3 extends over 14 amino acids. DNA of the CDR3: TGTGCCATCAGACCGGGACTAGACTACAATGAGCAGTTCTTC. It yields the protein CAIRPGLDYNEQFF.

This clone was seen a handful of times. This chain uses TRBV7-7 with TRBJ2-2; 12 nucleotides line up with TRBD1. From germline, CDR1 is SSHAT and CDR2 FNYEAQ (reference sequence). V shed 5 bases and J 6 bases; nucleotides not matched to a gene: 4. This CDR3 spans 15 amino acids. CDR3 region: CASSTGTGGPGELFF. In DNA, the CDR3 is TGTGCCAGCAGCACCGGGACAGGGGGCCCCGGGGAGCTGTTTTTT.

The rearrangement uses TRBV30 and TRBJ1-1, with D perhaps TRBD1 (6 bases). V was clipped by 4 bases and J by 1 base, with 10 bases between them. Germline-derived CDR1 and CDR2 are GTSNPN and SVGIG (reference sequence). This CDR3 is 13 amino acids long. CDR3 loop: CAWMRQENTEAFF. CDR3 DNA: TGTGCCTGGATGAGACAGGAGAACACTGAAGCTTTCTTT. Variable domain in full (rest from reference TRBV30 and TRBJ1-1): SQTIHQWPATLVQPVGSPLSLECTVEGTSNPNLYWYRQAAGRGLQLLFYSVGIGQISSEVPQNLSASRPQDRQFILSSKKLLLSDSGFYLCAWMRQENTEAFFGQGTRLTVV.

This clone was detected a few times. The chain employs TRBV5-6 and TRBJ1-1; 10 bases align to TRBD1. CDR3 size: 16 residues. V was pared by 4 bases and J by 0 bases, with 6 bases of the junction left unmatched. CDR1 SGHDT and CDR2 YYEEEE come from the germline V gene. CDR3 bases: TGTGCCAGCAGCCTCCGGACAGGGGGTCTGAACACTGAAGCTTTCTTT. It encodes CASSLRTGGLNTEAFF.

The chain has TRBV28 and TRBJ2-7, with unresolved D. The germline V gene encodes CDR1 MDHEN and CDR2 SYDVKM. The CDR3 runs 10 residues. Deletions cut 4 bases from V and 6 bases from J, with 4 bases between. CDR3 DNA sequence: TGTGCCAGCAGTTCCAGCGAGCAGTACTTC. Protein sequence: CASSSSEQYF.

This clone was seen just once. The V and J genes are TRBV9 and TRBJ2-3, with D uncertain. V shed 0 bases and J shed 2 bases, with 10 bases lying between them. The CDR3 sequence is 15 residues long. Germline V gene lookup returns CDR1 SGDLS and CDR2 YYNGEE. In nucleotides, the CDR3 is TGTGCCAGCAGCGTAGGAGTCCAGGACACAGATACGCAGTATTTT. Its protein product is CASSVGVQDTDTQYF.

The chain employs TRBV12-3 or TRBV12-4 and TRBJ2-1; maybe TRBD2 (5 bases). The CDR3 is made up of 12 amino acids. Deletions cut 1 base from V and 12 bases from J, with 10 bases between. CDR3 region: CASSLGELGQFF. CDR3 DNA: TGTGCCAGCAGTTTAGGGGAGTTGGGGCAGTTCTTC.

This rearrangement joins TRBV11-2 to TRBJ2-7, with 10 bases lining up with TRBD1. Trimming removed 5 bases from V and 4 bases from J; junction bases left unmatched: 8. The CDR3 spans 15 residues. Germline V gene data show CDR1 as SGHAT and CDR2 as FQNNGV. The CDR3 DNA reads as TGTGCCAGCAGCCCCCTCCGGGACAGGGGATACGAGCAGTACTTC. Translation gives CASSPLRDRGYEQYF.

V is TRBV6-5 and J is TRBJ1-5; no clear D. The germline gives CDR1 MNHEY, CDR2 SVGAGI. There are 13 residues in the CDR3. Trimming pared 7 bases from V and 6 bases from J, leaving 13 bases between. CDR3 sequence reads: CASTILRGQPQHF. The CDR3 DNA reads as TGTGCCAGCACCATCCTCCGGGGTCAGCCCCAGCATTTT.

This clone was seen more than once but under ten times. The CDR3 nucleotides are TGTGCCAGCAGCCCCGGGCCCTACGAGCAGTACTTC. Translation gives CASSPGPYEQYF. The V gene is TRBV11-2, the J gene TRBJ2-7; D gene uncertain. Per germline, CDR1 SGHAT and CDR2 FQNNGV. V was pared by 5 bases and J by 2 bases, with 7 bases between. The CDR3 sequence is 12 residues long. Together with reference TRBV11-2 and TRBJ2-7, the CDR3 gives the full variable domain: EAGVAQSPRYKIIEKRQSVAFWCNPISGHATLYWYQQILGQGPKLLIQFQNNGVVDDSQLPKDRFSAERLKGVDSTLKIQPAKLEDSAVYLCASSPGPYEQYFGPGTRLTVT.

The chain carries TRBV19 and TRBJ2-1; TRBD1 matches at 7 bases. CDR3 size: 15 residues. V trimming: 5 bases; J trimming: 5 bases; junction bases outside the gene matches: 9. CDR1 and CDR2 (germline): LNHDA, SQIVND (reference sequence). The CDR3 loop reads CASSLGTAIDNEQFF. CDR3 DNA sequence: TGTGCCAGTAGTCTCGGGACAGCCATCGACAATGAGCAGTTCTTC.

V usage is TRBV10-3 and J usage is TRBJ1-2; D might be TRBD1 (5 bases). V was cut by 2 bases and J by 0 bases, with 16 bases left in between. The CDR3 covers 17 residues. Germline V gene data show CDR1 as ENHRY and CDR2 as SYGVKD. The CDR3 reads CAISEGGTTLANYGYTF. As DNA, the CDR3 is TGTGCCATCAGTGAGGGGGGGACTACCCTCGCTAACTATGGCTACACCTTC.

The V gene is TRBV6-5, the J gene TRBJ1-1; maybe TRBD1 (5 bases). The CDR3 has 11 amino acids. Germline V CDR1 and CDR2: MNHEY, SVGAGI. V was cut by 8 bases and J by 7 bases, with 11 bases left in between. As DNA, the CDR3 is TGTGCCAGCTATTGGGACGTTGAAGCTTTCTTT. Translated, it gives CASYWDVEAFF.

This clone was seen a handful of times. This chain joins TRBV18 and TRBJ1-5; D uncertain. Per the germline V gene, CDR1 is KGHSH and CDR2 is LQKENI. CDR3 size: 12 residues. The V gene lost 3 bases and the J gene lost 2 bases, with 2 bases spanning the gap. CDR3 nucleotides: TGTGCCAGCTCACCGGGCAATCAGCCCCAGCATTTT. Translating gives CASSPGNQPQHF.

The chain has TRBV10-3 and TRBJ2-7; D not certain. Germline V CDR1 and CDR2: ENHRY, SYGVKD. The V end was cut by 3 bases, the J end by 0 bases, with 9 bases between. The CDR3 has 14 residues. The CDR3 is CAISDGRNSYEQYF. As DNA, the CDR3 is TGTGCCATCAGTGATGGGCGGAACTCCTACGAGCAGTACTTC.

The chain joins TRBV30 to TRBJ2-2; D not certain. CDR1 is GTSNPN, CDR2 SVGIG, per germline (reference sequence). V lost 4 bases and J 5 bases, leaving 5 bases between the germline ends. This CDR3 contains 11 residues. The CDR3 nucleotides are TGTGCCTGGACTGGGACCGGGGAGCTGTTTTTT. Protein product: CAWTGTGELFF.

The chain joins TRBV28 to TRBJ2-6; 11 bases fit TRBD2. Germline lookup yields CDR1 MDHEN and CDR2 SYDVKM. V trimming: 4 bases; J trimming: 0 bases; junction bases outside the gene matches: 11. The CDR3 loop spans 20 amino acids. CDR3 loop: CASSSVGVAGGGSGANVLTF. In nucleotides, the CDR3 is TGTGCCAGCAGTTCGGTCGGAGTAGCGGGAGGGGGCTCTGGGGCCAACGTCCTGACTTTC.

V gene TRBV9 combines with J gene TRBJ2-1; 9 bases agree with TRBD2. V was pared by 3 bases and J by 4 bases, with 2 bases of the junction left unmatched. CDR3 size: 14 residues. Germline assignment: CDR1 SGDLS and CDR2 YYNGEE. The CDR3 protein is CASSATSGYNEQFF. In DNA form, the CDR3 reads TGTGCCAGCAGCGCGACTAGCGGTTACAATGAGCAGTTCTTC.

The CDR3 is CASRSGQGKLYGYTF. CDR3 bases: TGTGCCAGCAGATCCGGACAGGGGAAACTATATGGCTACACCTTC. The rearrangement links TRBV28 to TRBJ1-2, with TRBD1 matching over 9 bases. V dropped 6 bases and J dropped 5; count of bases not matched to a gene: 10. CDR3 length equals 15 residues. Germline-derived CDR1 and CDR2 are MDHEN and SYDVKM.